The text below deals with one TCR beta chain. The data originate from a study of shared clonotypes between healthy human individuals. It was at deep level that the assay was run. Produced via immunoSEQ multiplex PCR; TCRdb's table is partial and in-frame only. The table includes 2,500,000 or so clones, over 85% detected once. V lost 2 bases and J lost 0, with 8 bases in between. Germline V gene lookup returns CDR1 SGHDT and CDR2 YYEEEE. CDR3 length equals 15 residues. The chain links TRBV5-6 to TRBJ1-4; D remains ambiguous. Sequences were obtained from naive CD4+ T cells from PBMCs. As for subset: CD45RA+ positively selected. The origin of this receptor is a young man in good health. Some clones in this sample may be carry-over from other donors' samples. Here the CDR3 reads CASSLRSTTNEKLFF. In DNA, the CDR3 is TGTGCCAGCAGCTTACGATCTACAACTAATGAAAAACTGTTTTTT.